These 28 T cell receptor beta chains originate from one sample sequenced in a study of T cells after yellow fever vaccination. TCRdb reprocessed the 5' RACE reads via MiXCR and lists one record per CDR3 protein. The data hold 300,000 to 400,000 distinct CDR3 sequences, with 6.2% observed a single time. Sequences were derived from PBMCs, sampled 5 days after the yellow fever booster vaccination. The receptors stem from a man between 25 and 39 years old who received the YFV17D yellow fever vaccine.

A word on this clonotype: The junction does not match germline at one end; this may be a read error. The genes are TRBV7-9 and TRBJ2-3; no clear D. The length of the CDR3 is 16 residues. CDR1 and CDR2 from the germline V gene are SEHNR and FQNEAQ (reference sequence). This chain's CDR3 is CASSSSLTESTDSQYF. The CDR3 DNA reads as TGTGCCAGCAGCTCTTCCCTTACAGAAAGCACAGATTCGCAGTATTTT.

The rearrangement uses TRBV20-1 and TRBJ1-1; D is unresolved. Germline CDR1 and CDR2: DFQATT and SNEGSKA (reference sequence). CDR3 length: 19 amino acids. The V end was cut by 0 bases, the J end by 5 bases, with 28 bases between. The CDR3 is CSARDKRLGDLGGITEAFF. The CDR3 DNA is TGCAGTGCTAGAGACAAGAGACTCGGCGACCTCGGTGGGATTACTGAAGCTTTCTTT.

The chain carries TRBV29-1 and TRBJ1-4; 8 bases map to TRBD1. Per the germline V gene, CDR1 is SQVTM and CDR2 is ANQGSEA. The V and J ends lost 4 bases and 3 bases, in that order; junction bases with no gene match: 4. The CDR3 runs to 14 residues. The chain's CDR3 is CSVALTGANEKLFF. Here the CDR3 DNA reads TGCAGCGTTGCCCTGACAGGGGCTAATGAAAAACTGTTTTTT.

The table lists this clonotype with many counts. The chain uses TRBV25-1 and TRBJ2-7; tentative D call: TRBD2 (6 bases). Germline loops: CDR1 MGHDK, CDR2 SYGVNS. The CDR3 covers 16 residues. With 5 bases removed from V and 0 bases from J, the gap between germline ends came to 17 bases. The CDR3 sequence is CASSPIDSGSSYEQYF. CDR3 DNA: TGTGCCAGCAGTCCCATTGACTCCGGGAGCTCCTACGAGCAGTACTTC.

This clonotype was detected a few times. The rearrangement links TRBV5-4 to TRBJ1-2, with D uncertain. This CDR3 contains 14 residues. The V end lost 2 bases, the J end lost 4 bases, and 12 bases lay between the germline ends. The germline V gene encodes CDR1 SGHNT and CDR2 YYREEE (reference sequence). CDR3 residues: CASSFRTAIYGYTF. In DNA, the CDR3 is TGTGCCAGCAGCTTTCGGACGGCGATCTATGGCTACACCTTC.

This clonotype has at least ten counts. V usage is TRBV15 and J usage is TRBJ1-5; TRBD1 is a possible D gene (5 bases). CDR3 length equals 13 residues. Germline CDR1 and CDR2: LNHNV and YYDKDF (reference sequence). The germline V and J ends were trimmed by 0 bases and 10 bases, with 10 bases remaining between them. Here the CDR3 reads CATSREGGGPQHF. DNA for the CDR3: TGTGCCACCAGCAGAGAGGGGGGTGGCCCCCAGCATTTT. The variable domain in full, completed from reference TRBV15 and TRBJ1-5, reads DAMVIQNPRYQVTQFGKPVTLSCSQTLNHNVMYWYQQKSSQAPKLLFHYYDKDFNNEADTPDNFQSRRPNTSFCFLDIRSPGLGDTAMYLCATSREGGGPQHFGDGTRLSIL.

This clonotype was picked up many times. V gene TRBV7-9 combines with J gene TRBJ2-7; tentatively, D is TRBD2 (7 bases). V lost 4 bases and J lost 2, with 12 bases in between. The V gene's germline CDR1 is SEHNR and CDR2 FQNEAQ (reference sequence). This CDR3 spans 14 amino acids. The CDR3 DNA is TGTGCCAGCAGCTCGGACAGCGGGACCTACGAGCAGTACTTC. It is translated as CASSSDSGTYEQYF.

This chain connects TRBV29-1 to TRBJ2-1; 7 bases line up with TRBD1. J was trimmed by 6 bases and V by 4 bases; bases with no gene match: 6. Germline V gene data show CDR1 as SQVTM and CDR2 as ANQGSEA. CDR3 length equals 13 residues. CDR3 loop: CSVVRDSGNEQFF. In nucleotides, the CDR3 is TGCAGCGTTGTAAGGGACAGTGGCAATGAGCAGTTCTTC.

The chain combines TRBV29-1 with TRBJ2-3, with D perhaps assigned TRBD1 or TRBD2 (6 bases each). Germline V lookup: CDR1 SQVTM, CDR2 ANQGSEA. Trimming removed 1 base at V and 2 bases at J, with 13 bases between. The CDR3 consists of 15 residues. CDR3 coding DNA: TGCAGCGTTGAAGGAGGGGGGTCGCTCACAGATACGCAGTATTTT. This sequence encodes CSVEGGGSLTDTQYF.

This clonotype was counted between two and nine times. CDR3 in amino acids: CSAPTGGSAYEQYF. As DNA, the CDR3 is TGCAGTGCACCAACGGGCGGCAGCGCCTACGAGCAGTACTTC. The chain joins TRBV20-1 to TRBJ2-7; D gene uncertain. Trimming removed 6 bases from V and 2 bases from J, with 17 bases in between. Germline CDR1 DFQATT, CDR2 SNEGSKA (reference sequence). This CDR3 contains 14 residues.

The table lists this clonotype with many counts. This sequence joins TRBV7-6 and TRBJ2-5, with D maybe TRBD1 (6 bases). This CDR3 has 13 amino acids. Germline V gives CDR1 SGHVS, CDR2 FNYEAQ. Trimming removed 4 bases from V and 3 bases from J, with 9 bases in between. The CDR3 loop reads CASSSYREETQYF. Here the CDR3 DNA reads TGTGCCAGCAGCTCATACAGGGAAGAGACCCAGTACTTC.

There are a few counts of this clonotype. The chain uses TRBV11-2 and TRBJ2-3; 14 positions agree with TRBD2. Germline assignment: CDR1 SGHAT and CDR2 FQNNGV. With V trimmed by 5 bases and J by 2 bases, 9 bases remained unmatched. This CDR3 is built from 18 residues. CDR3 protein: CASSPGTSGSWDTDTQYF. Written as DNA, the CDR3 is TGTGCCAGCAGCCCCGGGACTAGCGGGAGTTGGGACACAGATACGCAGTATTTT.

This clonotype was found a few times. The chain couples TRBV18 to TRBJ2-7; D possibly corresponds to TRBD1 (6 bases). Germline CDR1 KGHSH, CDR2 LQKENI. The CDR3 runs 14 residues. V was pared by 3 bases and J by 3 bases, with 12 bases between. CDR3 amino acids: CASSPGQSFYEQYF. In DNA, the CDR3 is TGTGCCAGCTCACCCGGACAGAGTTTCTACGAGCAGTACTTC.

This clonotype was observed a handful of times. J is TRBJ2-1 and V is TRBV20-1; 7 nucleotides match TRBD2. The ends lost 2 bases at V and 0 bases at J; junction bases unmatched: 4. This CDR3 is 15 amino acids long. CDR1 is DFQATT, CDR2 SNEGSKA, per germline (reference sequence). The CDR3 nucleotides are TGCAGTGCTAGAAAAACGGGAGGCTCCTACAATGAGCAGTTCTTC. It codes for CSARKTGGSYNEQFF.

This clonotype was counted many times. The genes are TRBV20-1 and TRBJ2-7; D is perhaps TRBD2 (5 bases). With 6 bases removed from V and 5 bases from J, the gap between germline ends came to 20 bases. The CDR3 has 14 amino acids. Germline CDR1 is DFQATT and CDR2 is SNEGSKA (reference sequence). The CDR3 region has the DNA TGCAGTGCAGAAGCTCCGGGGTCGGACGACGAGCAGTACTTC. It translates to CSAEAPGSDDEQYF.

The table lists this clonotype with many counts. The chain is built from TRBV27 and TRBJ2-7, with TRBD1 matching 10 bases. V lost 0 bases to trimming and J lost 5 bases; unmatched junction nucleotides: 7. Germline V gene sequence: CDR1 MNHEY, CDR2 SMNVEV (reference sequence). This CDR3 spans 16 amino acids. The CDR3 region has the DNA TGTGCCAGCAGTTTATCGGGGGGGACAGGGGCCGACGAGCAGTACTTC. Translation: CASSLSGGTGADEQYF.

The rearrangement uses TRBV20-1 and TRBJ2-7; D may be TRBD2 (5 bases). The CDR3 loop spans 13 amino acids. The germline gives CDR1 DFQATT, CDR2 SNEGSKA (reference sequence). V lost 5 bases to trimming and J lost 3 bases, with 14 bases between them. Written as DNA, the CDR3 is TGCAGTGCTCCGGGATCAGGCTTCTACGAGCAGTACTTC. Protein product: CSAPGSGFYEQYF.

The rearrangement uses TRBV19 and TRBJ1-6, with 8 bases lining up with TRBD1. This CDR3 is built from 15 residues. Germline CDR1 and CDR2: LNHDA and SQIVND (reference sequence). V lost 3 bases, J lost 5 bases, and 3 bases stayed unmatched. The CDR3 DNA follows: TGTGCCAGTAGTATTGGCAGGGGGCATAATTCACCCCTCCACTTT. Protein product: CASSIGRGHNSPLHF.

Many counts were recorded for this clonotype. The chain links TRBV28 to TRBJ2-2; 8 bases agree with TRBD1. The CDR3 is made up of 13 amino acids. Trimming cost V 6 bases and J 8 bases; bases outside gene matches: 5. The V gene's germline CDR1 is MDHEN and CDR2 SYDVKM. CDR3 coding DNA: TGTGCCAGCAGGTTGACAGGGGCTGGGGAGCTGTTTTTT. Translation: CASRLTGAGELFF.

This clonotype occurred many times. The chain links TRBV29-1 to TRBJ2-1; 9 nucleotides align to TRBD1. V lost 8 bases, J lost 8 bases, and 16 bases stayed unmatched. The CDR3 extends over 15 amino acids. Germline values: CDR1 SQVTM, CDR2 ANQGSEA. The CDR3, as DNA: TGCAGCACCCTGACCGGGACAGGGTTGGTGGATGAGCAGTTCTTC. It codes for CSTLTGTGLVDEQFF.

The chain has TRBV7-2 and TRBJ1-3; the D gene is possibly TRBD1 (5 bases). V was shortened by 8 bases and J by 1 base, with 18 bases between the two germline ends. The CDR3 has 16 residues. The germline CDR1 and CDR2 sequences are SGHTA and FQGNSA. The CDR3: CASGVRSGISGNTIYF. DNA of the CDR3: TGTGCCAGCGGGGTCAGATCAGGGATTTCTGGAAACACCATATATTTT. The complete variable domain, with remaining parts taken from reference TRBV7-2 and TRBJ1-3, reads GAGVSQSPSNKVTEKGKDVELRCDPISGHTALYWYRQSLGQGLEFLIYFQGNSAPDKSGLPSDRFSAERTGGSVSTLTIQRTQQEDSAVYLCASGVRSGISGNTIYFGEGSWLTVV.

This clonotype was detected a few times. The chain employs TRBV29-1 and TRBJ1-1, with D tentatively TRBD1 (5 bases). The CDR3 is 12 amino acids. Trimming took off 6 bases at V and 5 bases at J, with 13 bases between the two ends. CDR1 and CDR2 (germline): SQVTM, ANQGSEA. In DNA, the CDR3 is TGCAGCGTCTGGTCGGGGGGGACTGAAGCTTTCTTT. It encodes CSVWSGGTEAFF. Filled out from reference TRBV29-1 and TRBJ1-1, the complete variable domain reads SAVISQKPSRDICQRGTSLTIQCQVDSQVTMMFWYRQQPGQSLTLIATANQGSEATYESGFVIDKFPISRPNLTFSTLTVSNMSPEDSSIYLCSVWSGGTEAFFGQGTRLTVV.

This clonotype came up a few times. The chain is built from TRBV12-3 or TRBV12-4 and TRBJ2-3, with D possibly matching TRBD2 (6 bases). Trimming removed 8 bases at V and 6 bases at J, with 18 bases between. This CDR3 is 14 amino acids long. This CDR3 reads CASAVAAPQDTQYF. The CDR3 region has the DNA TGTGCCAGCGCCGTAGCGGCTCCACAGGATACGCAGTATTTT.

The sample holds many counts of this clonotype. The chain uses TRBV24-1 and TRBJ2-2; TRBD1 matches 9 bases. This CDR3 is built from 17 residues. The germline CDR1 and CDR2 sequences are KGHDR and SFDVKD. The trim removed 4 bases at V and 6 bases at J, leaving 11 bases unmatched. The CDR3 DNA sequence: TGTGCCACCAGTGACGAAGAGGGGACAGGGATCCCCGGGGAGCTGTTTTTT. It is translated as CATSDEEGTGIPGELFF.

The chain uses TRBV7-2 and TRBJ2-3, with 12 bases lining up with TRBD2. The germline gives CDR1 SGHTA, CDR2 FQGNSA. The V and J ends lost 8 bases and 4 bases, in that order; junction bases with no gene match: 10. The CDR3 has 16 residues. The CDR3 region has the DNA TGTGCCAGCGCAGTAGCCGGGACTAGCGGGCCAGATACGCAGTATTTT. As protein: CASAVAGTSGPDTQYF.

This clonotype was seen repeatedly, ten times or more. J is TRBJ2-1 and V is TRBV7-2; D gene unclear. V lost 1 base and J 2 bases, leaving 12 bases between the germline ends. The CDR3 has 16 residues. Looked up from germline, CDR1 is SGHTA and CDR2 is FQGNSA. The CDR3 loop reads CASSLEVGLTYNEQFF. CDR3 nucleotides: TGTGCCAGCAGCTTAGAAGTAGGTTTGACCTACAATGAGCAGTTCTTC.

The chain employs TRBV11-2 and TRBJ2-1, with D tentatively TRBD2 (6 bases). This CDR3 region has 13 residues. With 6 bases removed from V and 10 bases from J, the gap between germline ends came to 16 bases. CDR1 and CDR2 from the germline V gene are SGHAT and FQNNGV. CDR3 in amino acids: CASRSGTFSEQFF. DNA for the CDR3: TGTGCCAGCAGGTCCGGGACTTTTTCCGAGCAGTTCTTC. Drawing the rest from reference TRBV11-2 and TRBJ2-1, the complete variable domain is EAGVAQSPRYKIIEKRQSVAFWCNPISGHATLYWYQQILGQGPKLLIQFQNNGVVDDSQLPKDRFSAERLKGVDSTLKIQPAKLEDSAVYLCASRSGTFSEQFFGPGTRLTVL.

There are a few counts of this clonotype. The chain has TRBV14 and TRBJ2-3; 7 bases are shared with TRBD2. The CDR3 spans 15 residues. J gave up 1 base and V 5 bases, and 6 bases lay outside the gene matches. Germline assignment: CDR1 SGHDN and CDR2 FVKESK. The CDR3 DNA is TGTGCCAGCAGCGTTGGGACTACCCGCACAGATACGCAGTATTTT. It specifies CASSVGTTRTDTQYF.